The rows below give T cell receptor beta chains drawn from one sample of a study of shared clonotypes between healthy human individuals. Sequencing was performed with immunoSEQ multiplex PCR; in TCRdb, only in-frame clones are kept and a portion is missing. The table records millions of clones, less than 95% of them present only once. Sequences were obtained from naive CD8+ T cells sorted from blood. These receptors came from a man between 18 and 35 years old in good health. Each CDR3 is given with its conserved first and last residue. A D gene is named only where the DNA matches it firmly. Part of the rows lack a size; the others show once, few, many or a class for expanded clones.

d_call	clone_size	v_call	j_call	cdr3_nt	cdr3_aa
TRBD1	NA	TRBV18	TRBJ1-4	TGTGCCAGCTCACCGGCCCCGGGACAGGGTAATGAAAAACTGTTTTTT	CASSPAPGQGNEKLFF
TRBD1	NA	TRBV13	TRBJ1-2	TGTGCCAGCAGCATTGCCGGGGACAGGGGAGGCGGCTACACCTTC	CASSIAGDRGGGYTF
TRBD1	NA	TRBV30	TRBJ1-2	TGTGCCTGGAGTGCGCTTGGGACAGCTGATGGCTACACCTTC	CAWSALGTADGYTF
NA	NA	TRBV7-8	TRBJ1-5	TGTGCCAGCAGCCCCGAAAGCAATCAGCCCCAGCATTTT	CASSPESNQPQHF
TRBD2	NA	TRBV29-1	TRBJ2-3	TGCAGCGCCCTCGGGGGGGAGATAAGCACAGATACGCAGTATTTT	CSALGGEISTDTQYF
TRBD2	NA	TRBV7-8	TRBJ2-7	TGTGCCAGCAGCCCCGAGGCGGGAGGCACCTCCTACGAGCAGTACTTC	CASSPEAGGTSYEQYF
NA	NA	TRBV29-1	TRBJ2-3	TGCAGCGTTGCTGGGACAGTTAGCGGAAGTAGCACAGATACGCAGTATTTT	CSVAGTVSGSSTDTQYF
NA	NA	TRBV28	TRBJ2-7	TGTGCCAGCAGTCCTCTGGCTTACGAGCAGTACTTC	CASSPLAYEQYF
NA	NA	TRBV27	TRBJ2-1	TGTGCCAGCAGTTTTCCAGGCAAGAACAATGAGCAGTTCTTC	CASSFPGKNNEQFF
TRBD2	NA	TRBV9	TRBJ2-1	TGTGCCAGCAGCGCAGCGGGGGCCTACAATGAGCAGTTCTTC	CASSAAGAYNEQFF
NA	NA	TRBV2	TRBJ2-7	TGTGCCAGCCTTCGAGGGACCTTAGACTACGAGCAGTACTTC	CASLRGTLDYEQYF
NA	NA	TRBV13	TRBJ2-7	TGTGCCAGCAGCTCCGACCGGCAGGGGGGTCTTTCCTACGAGCAGTACTTC	CASSSDRQGGLSYEQYF
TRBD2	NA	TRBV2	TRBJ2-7	TGTGCCAGCAGGGGGGGGGACCGCCACGAGCAGTACTTC	CASRGGDRHEQYF
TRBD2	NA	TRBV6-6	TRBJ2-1	TGTGCCAGCAGGCACGGTGCGGGGGAGGCCTACAATGAGCAGTTCTTC	CASRHGAGEAYNEQFF
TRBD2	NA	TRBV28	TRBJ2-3	TGTGCCAGCAGCTACTTCTCTAGCGGGACCGTCACAGATACGCAGTATTTT	CASSYFSSGTVTDTQYF
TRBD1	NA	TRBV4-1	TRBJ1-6	TGCGCCAGCAGCCAAGACAGGACAGGGGCTTCACCCCTCCACTTT	CASSQDRTGASPLHF
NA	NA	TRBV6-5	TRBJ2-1	TGTGCCAGCAGTTCACCAGGGGAAAGCTCCTACAATGAGCAGTTCTTC	CASSSPGESSYNEQFF
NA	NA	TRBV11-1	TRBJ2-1	TGTGCCAGCAGCTTAGAGCGTGGGGTACCTACCTACAATGAGCAGTTCTTC	CASSLERGVPTYNEQFF
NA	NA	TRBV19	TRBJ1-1	TGTGCCAGTAGTATGGGAGTGGGGTCCACTGAAGCTTTCTTT	CASSMGVGSTEAFF
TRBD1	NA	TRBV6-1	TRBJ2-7	TGTGCCAGCAGTGCCTGGACAGGGGACGAGCAGTACTTC	CASSAWTGDEQYF
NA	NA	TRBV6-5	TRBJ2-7	TGTGCCAGCAGCAATGGTATGGGCTACGAGCAGTACTTC	CASSNGMGYEQYF
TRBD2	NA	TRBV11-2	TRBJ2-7	TGTGCCAGCAGCTTCCCGACTAGCGGAAGCTCCTACGAGCAGTACTTC	CASSFPTSGSSYEQYF
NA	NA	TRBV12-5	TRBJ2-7	TGTGCTAGTGGTTTGTCTCCAGGCTACGAGCAGTACTTC	CASGLSPGYEQYF
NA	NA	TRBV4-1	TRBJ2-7	TGCGCCAGCACCGAAAGACTGGCCTCCTACGAGCAGTACTTC	CASTERLASYEQYF
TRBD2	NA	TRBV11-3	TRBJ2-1	TGTGCCAGCAGCTCCGGGACTAGCGGGGAGCAGTTCTTC	CASSSGTSGEQFF
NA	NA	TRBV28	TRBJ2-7	TGTGCCAGCAGTTGGGAAACCAGGGATCTCTACGAGCAGTACTTC	CASSWETRDLYEQYF
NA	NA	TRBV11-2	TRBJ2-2	TGTGCCAGCAGCTTAGACAGTTTTAATTCCGGGGAGCTGTTTTTT	CASSLDSFNSGELFF
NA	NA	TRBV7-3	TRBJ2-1	TGTGCCAGCGGCTACAGGGATAATGAGCAGTTCTTC	CASGYRDNEQFF
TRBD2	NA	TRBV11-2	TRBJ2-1	TGTGCCAGCAGCTTAGAGGCGGGGGCCTACAATGAGCAGTTCTTC	CASSLEAGAYNEQFF
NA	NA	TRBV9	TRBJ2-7	TGTGCCAGCAGTCCAATGGGGGGCCACGAGCAGTACTTC	CASSPMGGHEQYF
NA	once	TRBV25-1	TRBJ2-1	TGTGCCAGCAGCAGAACTTGGGGGGATGAGCAGTTCTTC	CASSRTWGDEQFF
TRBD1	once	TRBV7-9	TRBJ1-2	TGTGCCAGCAGCGCCCTAGGACAGGGGTATGGCTACACCTTC	CASSALGQGYGYTF
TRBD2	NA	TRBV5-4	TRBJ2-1	TGTGCCAGCAGCTTGGTGACTAGCGGCAATGAGCAGTTCTTC	CASSLVTSGNEQFF
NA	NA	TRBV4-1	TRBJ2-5	TGCGCCAGCAGCCAAGAGGATAGGATACAAGAGACCCAGTACTTC	CASSQEDRIQETQYF
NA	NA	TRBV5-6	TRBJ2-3	TGTGCCAGCAGCATCGGGACGGTTGGCACAGATACGCAGTATTTT	CASSIGTVGTDTQYF
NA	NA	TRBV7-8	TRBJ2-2	TGTGCCAGCAGCGCCCACGGGGCTATGTTTGTGGAGCTGTTTTTT	CASSAHGAMFVELFF
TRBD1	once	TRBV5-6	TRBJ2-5	TGTGCCAGCAGCTTGGGGACAGGGGCCCAAGAGACCCAGTACTTC	CASSLGTGAQETQYF
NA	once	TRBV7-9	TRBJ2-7	TGTGCCAGCAGCTTAGCGCCGGGAGACTCCTACGAGCAGTACTTC	CASSLAPGDSYEQYF
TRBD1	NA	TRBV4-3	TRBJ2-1	TGCGCCAGCAGCCAAGATCGCACAGGGGGACAGTTCTTC	CASSQDRTGGQFF
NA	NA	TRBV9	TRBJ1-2	TGTGCCAGCAGCGTAGACGGCCTACCCGGCTATGGCTACACCTTC	CASSVDGLPGYGYTF
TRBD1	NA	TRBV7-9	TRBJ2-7	TGTGCCAGCAGCGAAGGGACAGGCGTTTCCTACGAGCAGTACTTC	CASSEGTGVSYEQYF
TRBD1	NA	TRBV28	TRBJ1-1	TGTGCCAGCAGGCAACAGGGGGCGCGGAACACTGAAGCTTTCTTT	CASRQQGARNTEAFF
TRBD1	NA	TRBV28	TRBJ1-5	TGTGCCAGCAGGGACAGGGACAATCAGCCCCAGCATTTT	CASRDRDNQPQHF
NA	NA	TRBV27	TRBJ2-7	TGTGCCAGCAGTTTCTCCGACGGGGAAACCGCCTACGAGCAGTACTTC	CASSFSDGETAYEQYF
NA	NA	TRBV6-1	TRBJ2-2	TGTGCCAGCAGGTATAGGGGCACCGGGGAGCTGTTTTTT	CASRYRGTGELFF
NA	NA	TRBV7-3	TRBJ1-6	TGTGCCAGCAGCGAGATGGGAGGCTCACCCCTCCACTTT	CASSEMGGSPLHF
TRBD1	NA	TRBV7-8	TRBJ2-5	TGTGCCAGCAGCTTAGCGCCCGGGACAGGGGAGGGAGAGACCCAGTACTTC	CASSLAPGTGEGETQYF
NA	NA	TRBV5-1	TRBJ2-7	TGCGCCAGCAGCTTGTACCAGGCGGACGACGAGCAGTACTTC	CASSLYQADDEQYF